Reported below is one T cell receptor beta chain. Profiling relied on immunoSEQ multiplex PCR, and the TCRdb table lists in-frame clones only, not all of them. The top ten clones hold just under 0.0095% of a sample with over 650,000 clones, about 89% of them seen once. This sample is drawn from a study of shared T cell receptors in the human thymus. The germline V gene has CDR1 SGHDT and CDR2 YYEEEE. The CDR3 has 15 residues. V shed 0 bases and J shed 0 bases, with 9 bases lying between them. Another study also made use of these data, one on human thymus T cells. This second report adds: Infants served as donors; they were healthy and Finnish and were having corrective surgery for congenital heart defects. Blood and thymic repertoires both appeared biased in V and J gene usage. Related studies found that unrelated individuals share highly overlapping thymic repertoires.

The gene calls are TRBV5-6 and TRBJ1-1, with D unclear. The sequencing sample was made of thymocytes. This TCR came from a boy younger than two with a congenital heart defect. The CDR3 sequence is CASSLAWELNTEAFF. DNA for the CDR3: TGTGCCAGCAGCTTGGCCTGGGAGTTGAACACTGAAGCTTTCTTT.